Presented here are 30 T cell receptor beta chains from one specimen sequenced in a study of T cell responses to AZD1222 COVID-19 vaccine. Profiling relied on immunoSEQ multiplex PCR, and the TCRdb table lists in-frame clones only, not all of them. The sample includes 110,000 to 150,000 clones, 70% to 90% seen only once; the top ten take about 3.1%. The sequenced sample was peripheral blood, obtained 28 days after the second AZD1222 dose. The receptors here all came from an adult who received the AZD1222 COVID-19 vaccine.

The V call is TRBV12-3 or TRBV12-4, the J call TRBJ1-3; D gene ambiguous. V was cut by 5 bases and J by 3 bases, with 5 bases left in between. The CDR3 totals 12 residues. In nucleotides, the CDR3 is TGTGCCAGCAGTATCCATGGAAACACCATATATTTT. It encodes CASSIHGNTIYF.

About this clone itself: Other nucleotide sequences in the sample specify the same CDR3. The chain links TRBV12-3 or TRBV12-4 to TRBJ1-3; no definite D call. CDR3 length: 11 residues. V was shortened by 3 bases and J by 5 bases, with 2 bases between the two germline ends. CDR3 sequence reads: CASSFRNTIYF. CDR3 nucleotide sequence: TGTGCCAGCAGTTTTAGAAACACCATATATTTT.

The chain employs TRBV7-9 and TRBJ2-5, with D tentatively TRBD1 (6 bases). V lost 2 bases, J lost 5 bases, and 12 bases lay in between. Germline V gives CDR1 SEHNR, CDR2 FQNEAQ (reference sequence). The CDR3 has 14 amino acids. The CDR3, as DNA: TGTGCCAGCAGCTTACATCAGGGGCGTGAGACCCAGTACTTC. This sequence encodes CASSLHQGRETQYF.

V gene TRBV28 combines with J gene TRBJ2-7, with D maybe TRBD1 (5 bases). In germline, CDR1 is MDHEN, CDR2 SYDVKM. Trimming stripped 1 base from V and 6 bases from J, with 7 bases between. The CDR3 loop spans 12 amino acids. CDR3 coding DNA: TGTGCCAGCAGTTTATCTCAGGGCGAGCAGTACTTC. Translating gives CASSLSQGEQYF.

In DNA, the CDR3 is TGTGCCAGCTCACGGTCCGGGACAAAGAACACTGAAGCTTTCTTT. This encodes CASSRSGTKNTEAFF. This sequence joins TRBV18 and TRBJ1-1; possibly TRBD1 for D (6 bases). The CDR3 runs to 15 residues. Trimming pared 4 bases from V and 1 base from J, leaving 13 bases between. Germline values: CDR1 KGHSH, CDR2 LQKENI.

On this clone itself: One end of the junction is discordant with germline, which a read error may explain. This chain connects TRBV28 to TRBJ1-1; D remains unclear. Per germline, CDR1 MDHEN and CDR2 SYDVKM. The CDR3 contains 11 residues. CDR3: CAISTNTEAFF. In nucleotides, the CDR3 is TGTGCCATCAGTACCAACACTGAAGCTTTCTTT.

The chain is built from TRBV28 and TRBJ1-1; D is unresolved. The CDR3 runs 11 residues. CDR1 and CDR2 from the germline V gene are MDHEN and SYDVKM. Between the trimmed V and J ends, which lost 8 bases and 1 base, there was a span of 5 bases. The CDR3 region is CASAENTEAFF. CDR3 DNA sequence: TGTGCCAGCGCGGAGAACACTGAAGCTTTCTTT.

V gene TRBV10-1 combines with J gene TRBJ2-5; TRBD1 or TRBD2 may be the D gene (5 bases each). This CDR3 comprises 13 residues. The germline CDR1 and CDR2 sequences are WNHNN and SYGVQD (reference sequence). Deletions cut 4 bases from V and 5 bases from J, with 11 bases between. The CDR3 sequence: CASSVGGGETQYF. The CDR3 region has the DNA TGCGCCAGCAGTGTTGGGGGTGGCGAGACCCAGTACTTC.

The chain uses TRBV7-6 and TRBJ1-1, with D unclear. Germline values: CDR1 SGHVS, CDR2 FNYEAQ. The CDR3 is 14 residues long. The germline V and J ends were trimmed by 5 bases and 1 base, with 11 bases remaining between them. For the CDR3, the DNA is TGTGCCAGCAGCCCAGGTACCCCGAACACTGAAGCTTTCTTT. Its translation: CASSPGTPNTEAFF.

The chain links TRBV6-5 to TRBJ1-4; 7 bases are shared with TRBD1. CDR1 is MNHEY, CDR2 SVGAGI, per germline. There are 14 residues in the CDR3. The junction had 9 bases not matched to a gene; V was cut back by 6 bases and J by 8 bases. The CDR3: CASRRQGVREKLFF. CDR3 DNA sequence: TGTGCCAGCAGAAGACAGGGTGTTAGGGAAAAACTGTTTTTT.

The chain combines TRBV25-1 with TRBJ2-3; no firm D call. V gave up 8 bases and J gave up 5 bases, with 14 bases separating them. This CDR3 comprises 13 residues. Germline V lookup: CDR1 MGHDK, CDR2 SYGVNS. In DNA, the CDR3 is TGTGCCAGCTCGTTTGGGATAAGAGATACGCAGTATTTT. Translation gives CASSFGIRDTQYF. Combining the CDR3 with reference TRBV25-1 and TRBJ2-3 gives the whole variable domain EADIYQTPRYLVIGTGKKITLECSQTMGHDKMYWYQQDPGMELHLIHYSYGVNSTEKGDLSSESTVSRIRTEHFPLTLESARPSHTSQYLCASSFGIRDTQYFGPGTRLTVL.

This clone showed up just once. J is TRBJ1-5 and V is TRBV19; D ambiguous. This CDR3 is built from 14 residues. V was clipped by 8 bases and J by 2 bases, with 13 bases between them. Germline lookup yields CDR1 LNHDA and CDR2 SQIVND (reference sequence). CDR3 loop: CASHSTGGNQPQHF. The CDR3, as DNA: TGTGCCAGTCATTCGACTGGAGGCAATCAGCCCCAGCATTTT.

V and J are TRBV3-1 (or the pseudogene TRBV3-2) and TRBJ2-2; 12 nucleotides agree with TRBD2. This CDR3 is 17 amino acids long. J gave up 5 bases and V 0 bases, and 4 bases lay outside the gene matches. Germline values: CDR1 LGHDT, CDR2 YNNKEL (reference sequence). The CDR3 DNA is TGTGCCAGCAGCCAAGAACGCGGGACTAGCGGGACCGGGGAGCTGTTTTTT. Amino acids: CASSQERGTSGTGELFF.

The chain links TRBV7-2 to TRBJ2-1, with 7 bases identical to TRBD2. In germline, CDR1 is SGHTA, CDR2 FQGNSA. With V trimmed by 5 bases and J by 2 bases, 9 bases remained unmatched. This CDR3 contains 16 residues. The CDR3 coding sequence is TGTGCCAGCAGCCCTGGGACGGGAGGCCCCTACAATGAGCAGTTCTTC. It is translated as CASSPGTGGPYNEQFF. The variable domain in full, with the rest retrieved from reference TRBV7-2 and TRBJ2-1, is GAGVSQSPSNKVTEKGKDVELRCDPISGHTALYWYRQSLGQGLEFLIYFQGNSAPDKSGLPSDRFSAERTGGSVSTLTIQRTQQEDSAVYLCASSPGTGGPYNEQFFGPGTRLTVL.

This clone came up a few times. The J gene is TRBJ2-2, the V gene TRBV7-2, with TRBD1 matching 7 bases. The V gene's germline CDR1 is SGHTA and CDR2 FQGNSA. The V gene end was trimmed by 1 base and the J gene end by 6 bases; junction bases not matched to a gene: 5. The CDR3 sequence is 15 residues long. CDR3: CASSLEAGGAGELFF. The CDR3 nucleotides read TGTGCCAGCAGCTTAGAAGCAGGGGGAGCCGGGGAGCTGTTTTTT. The full variable domain, rest sourced from reference TRBV7-2 and TRBJ2-2, is GAGVSQSPSNKVTEKGKDVELRCDPISGHTALYWYRQSLGQGLEFLIYFQGNSAPDKSGLPSDRFSAERTGGSVSTLTIQRTQQEDSAVYLCASSLEAGGAGELFFGEGSRLTVL.

J is TRBJ2-3 and V is TRBV28, with D possibly TRBD2 on 6 matching bases. Trimming took off 7 bases at V and 5 bases at J, with 22 bases between the two ends. Germline CDR1 MDHEN, CDR2 SYDVKM. The CDR3 totals 16 residues. CDR3 bases: TGTGCCAGCACCCACCTTGGGACTCTAGAGAGAGATACGCAGTATTTT. Translated, it gives CASTHLGTLERDTQYF.

The chain has TRBV6-5 and TRBJ2-7; D gene uncertain. Deletions cut 2 bases from V and 5 bases from J, with 4 bases between. Germline assignment: CDR1 MNHEY and CDR2 SVGAGI. The CDR3 loop spans 11 amino acids. This CDR3 reads CASSYRDEQYF. The CDR3 bases are TGTGCCAGCAGTTACAGGGACGAGCAGTACTTC.

Comments on this clone: This specimen includes other DNA sequences encoding the same CDR3. The V gene is TRBV18, the J gene TRBJ2-7, with D perhaps TRBD2 (6 bases). The germline V and J ends were trimmed by 2 bases and 4 bases, with 6 bases remaining between them. CDR1 is KGHSH and CDR2 is LQKENI in the germline V gene. The CDR3 extends over 12 amino acids. In nucleotides, the CDR3 is TGTGCCAGCTCACCAGGGACTTACGAGCAGTACTTC. Amino acids: CASSPGTYEQYF.

This chain connects TRBV7-3 to TRBJ1-5, with no clear D. The ends were cut back, 7 bases at V and 8 bases at J, with 9 bases in the middle. The germline V gene has CDR1 SGHTA and CDR2 FQGTGA. The CDR3 contains 11 residues. CDR3 bases: TGTGCCAGCACTCACAAAGAGCCCCAGCATTTT. Translating it yields CASTHKEPQHF.

The V gene is TRBV3-1 (or the pseudogene TRBV3-2), the J gene TRBJ2-7; D is possibly TRBD1 (5 bases). This CDR3 is 12 amino acids long. Germline V CDR1 and CDR2: LGHDT, YNNKEL (reference sequence). V lost 4 bases, J lost 4 bases, and 8 bases lay in between. CDR3 sequence reads: CASSRPGYEQYF. CDR3 sequence (DNA): TGTGCCAGCAGCCGACCAGGGTACGAGCAGTACTTC.

The chain combines TRBV5-1 with TRBJ2-1; D may correspond to TRBD1 or TRBD2 (5 bases each). The germline V and J ends were trimmed by 5 bases and 6 bases, with 15 bases remaining between them. The germline CDR1 and CDR2 sequences are SGHRS and YFSETQ. This CDR3 has 14 residues. In nucleotides, the CDR3 is TGCGCCAGCAGTTCCACTGGTGGGGGCAATGAGCAGTTCTTC. Its protein product is CASSSTGGGNEQFF.

The J gene is TRBJ1-3, the V gene TRBV5-5, with TRBD1 matching over 8 bases. V was clipped by 2 bases and J by 0 bases; unmatched bases: 7. CDR1 is SGHKS and CDR2 is YYEKEE in the germline V gene (reference sequence). This CDR3 contains 17 residues. The CDR3 spells CASSFWDRPLSGNTIYF. The CDR3 DNA sequence: TGTGCCAGCAGCTTCTGGGACAGGCCGCTCTCTGGAAACACCATATATTTT.

The V call is TRBV10-3, the J call TRBJ1-1, with D unresolved. Trimming took 2 bases from V and 0 from J, leaving 7 bases between them. The CDR3 has 14 amino acids. Per the germline V gene, CDR1 is ENHRY and CDR2 is SYGVKD. CDR3 loop: CAISEAALNTEAFF. The DNA for the CDR3 is TGTGCCATCAGTGAGGCCGCCCTGAACACTGAAGCTTTCTTT.

This clone showed up just once. The V gene is TRBV3-1 (or the pseudogene TRBV3-2), the J gene TRBJ2-1, with D perhaps matching TRBD1 (5 bases). The CDR3 has 14 amino acids. Germline CDR1 LGHDT, CDR2 YNNKEL (reference sequence). The germline V and J ends were trimmed by 0 bases and 9 bases, with 12 bases remaining between them. The DNA for the CDR3 is TGTGCCAGCAGCCAAGATAGCAGGGCCGCTGAGCAGTTCTTC. It encodes CASSQDSRAAEQFF.

V usage is TRBV28 and J usage is TRBJ1-3; TRBD1 agrees at 7 bases. Germline CDR1 is MDHEN and CDR2 is SYDVKM. The CDR3 sequence is 14 residues long. Trimming cost V 4 bases and J 0 bases; bases outside gene matches: 0. CDR3 coding DNA: TGTGCCAGCAGTTGGGACAGCTCTGGAAACACCATATATTTT. Amino acid sequence: CASSWDSSGNTIYF.

This clone was seen only once. The V and J genes are TRBV28 and TRBJ1-2, with D maybe TRBD1 (5 bases). V was clipped by 3 bases and J by 8 bases, with 16 bases between them. The CDR3 sequence is 14 residues long. The germline V gene encodes CDR1 MDHEN and CDR2 SYDVKM. The DNA of the CDR3 is TGTGCCAGCAGTTTTTTGGCGCCAGGGTACGGCTACACCTTC. It yields the protein CASSFLAPGYGYTF.

The chain recombines TRBV28 with TRBJ1-2; unclear D gene. The CDR3 totals 13 residues. The V and J ends lost 7 bases and 7 bases respectively, with 16 bases between them. Germline CDR1 is MDHEN and CDR2 is SYDVKM. The CDR3 nucleotides read TGTGCCAGCACCCTCGGACCGGCTCGTGGCTACACCTTC. Its protein is CASTLGPARGYTF.

The V gene is TRBV12-5, the J gene TRBJ1-5; D is ambiguous. The CDR3 is 14 residues long. The V end was cut by 4 bases, the J end by 6 bases, with 13 bases between. The germline gives CDR1 LGHNT, CDR2 FRNRAP. CDR3 sequence: CASGYRVHGQPQHF. The CDR3 DNA is TGTGCTAGTGGTTATCGGGTGCACGGTCAGCCCCAGCATTTT.

The chain couples TRBV30 to TRBJ2-7; 7 bases are shared with TRBD1. Trimming at V came to 5 bases and at J to 3 bases, leaving 7 bases not matched to a gene. The CDR3 totals 13 residues. CDR1 is GTSNPN and CDR2 is SVGIG in the germline V gene (reference sequence). This CDR3 reads CAWAPGQYYEQYF. CDR3 nucleotide sequence: TGTGCCTGGGCTCCGGGACAGTACTACGAGCAGTACTTC.

This rearrangement joins TRBV28 to TRBJ2-7; D unclear. This CDR3 contains 14 residues. Trimming stripped 6 bases from V and 2 bases from J, with 14 bases between. Germline V gives CDR1 MDHEN, CDR2 SYDVKM. The CDR3 DNA reads as TGTGCCAGCAGGTCCGGACCCTACGCCTACGAGCAGTACTTC. Protein product: CASRSGPYAYEQYF.